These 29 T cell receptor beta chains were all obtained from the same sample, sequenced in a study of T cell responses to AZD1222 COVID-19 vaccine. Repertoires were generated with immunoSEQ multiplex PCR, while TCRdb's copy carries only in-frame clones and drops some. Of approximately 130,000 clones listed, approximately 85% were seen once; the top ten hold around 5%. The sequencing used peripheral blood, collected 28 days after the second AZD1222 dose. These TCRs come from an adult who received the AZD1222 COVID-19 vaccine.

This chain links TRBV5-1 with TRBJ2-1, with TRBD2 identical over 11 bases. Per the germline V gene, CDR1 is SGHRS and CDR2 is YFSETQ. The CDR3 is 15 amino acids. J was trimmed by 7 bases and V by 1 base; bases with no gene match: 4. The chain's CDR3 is CASSLRSSGRNEQFF. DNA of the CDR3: TGCGCCAGCAGCTTGCGGTCTAGCGGGAGGAATGAGCAGTTCTTC.

The CDR3 here is CASSDNEQFF. DNA of the CDR3: TGTGCCAGCAGCGACAATGAGCAGTTCTTC. The chain uses TRBV9 and TRBJ2-1; no clear D. Germline V gene lookup returns CDR1 SGDLS and CDR2 YYNGEE. V shed 3 bases and J shed 5 bases, with 0 bases lying between them. This CDR3 comprises 10 residues.

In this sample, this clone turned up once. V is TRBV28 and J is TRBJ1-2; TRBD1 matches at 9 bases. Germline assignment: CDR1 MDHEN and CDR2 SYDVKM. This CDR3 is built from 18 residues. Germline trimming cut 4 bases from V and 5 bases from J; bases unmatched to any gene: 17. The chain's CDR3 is CASSSTGGSLPYRYGYTF. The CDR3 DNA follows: TGTGCCAGCAGTTCCACAGGGGGCTCCCTCCCGTATCGGTATGGCTACACCTTC.

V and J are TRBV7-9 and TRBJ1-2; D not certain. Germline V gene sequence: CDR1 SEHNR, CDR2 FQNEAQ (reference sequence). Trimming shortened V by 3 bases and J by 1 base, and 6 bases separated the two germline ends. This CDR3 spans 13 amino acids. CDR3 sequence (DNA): TGTGCCAGCAGCTTTCATGATAACTATGGCTACACCTTC. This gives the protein CASSFHDNYGYTF.

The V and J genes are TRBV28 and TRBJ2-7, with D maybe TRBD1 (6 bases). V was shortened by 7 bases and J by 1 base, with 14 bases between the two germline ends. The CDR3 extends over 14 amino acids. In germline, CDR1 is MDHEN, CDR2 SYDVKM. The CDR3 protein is CASITNQGSYEQYF. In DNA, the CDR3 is TGTGCCAGCATTACGAACCAGGGGTCCTACGAGCAGTACTTC.

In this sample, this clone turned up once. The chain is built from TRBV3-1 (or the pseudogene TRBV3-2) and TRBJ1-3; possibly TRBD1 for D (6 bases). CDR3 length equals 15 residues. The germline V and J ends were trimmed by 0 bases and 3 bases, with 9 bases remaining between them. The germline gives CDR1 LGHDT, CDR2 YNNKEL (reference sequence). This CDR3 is CASSQEGGYGNTIYF. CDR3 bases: TGTGCCAGCAGCCAAGAAGGGGGATATGGAAACACCATATATTTT.

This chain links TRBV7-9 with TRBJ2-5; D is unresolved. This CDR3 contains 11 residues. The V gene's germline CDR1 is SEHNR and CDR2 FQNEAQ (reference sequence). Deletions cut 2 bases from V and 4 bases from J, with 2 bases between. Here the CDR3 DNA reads TGTGCCAGCAGCTTATTAGAGACCCAGTACTTC. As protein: CASSLLETQYF.

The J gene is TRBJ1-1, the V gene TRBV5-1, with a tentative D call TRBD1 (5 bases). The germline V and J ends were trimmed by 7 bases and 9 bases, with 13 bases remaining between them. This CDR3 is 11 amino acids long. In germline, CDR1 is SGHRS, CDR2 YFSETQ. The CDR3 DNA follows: TGCGCCAGCGCGACCGAGGGGAAAGCTTTCTTT. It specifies CASATEGKAFF.

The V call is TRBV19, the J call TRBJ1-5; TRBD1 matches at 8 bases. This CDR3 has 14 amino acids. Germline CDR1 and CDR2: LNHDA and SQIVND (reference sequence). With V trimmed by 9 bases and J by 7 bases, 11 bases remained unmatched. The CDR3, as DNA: TGTGCCAGCTCCGGACAGGGAGTTTACCAGCCCCAGCATTTT. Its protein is CASSGQGVYQPQHF.

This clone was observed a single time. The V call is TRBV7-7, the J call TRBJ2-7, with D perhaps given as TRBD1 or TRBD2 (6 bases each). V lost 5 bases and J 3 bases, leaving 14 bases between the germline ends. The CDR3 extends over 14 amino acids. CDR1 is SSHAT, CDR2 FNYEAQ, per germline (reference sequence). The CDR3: CASSPGRGVYEQYF. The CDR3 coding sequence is TGTGCCAGCAGCCCTGGTAGGGGGGTCTACGAGCAGTACTTC. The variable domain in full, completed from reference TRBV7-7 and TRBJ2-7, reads GAGVSQSPRYKVTKRGQDVTLRCDPISSHATLYWYQQALGQGPEFLTYFNYEAQPDKSGLPSDRFSAERPEGSISTLTIQRTEQRDSAMYRCASSPGRGVYEQYFGPGTRLTVT.

CDR3 residues: CASSYSGGRTYEQYF. The CDR3 DNA sequence: TGTGCCAGCAGTTACTCGGGCGGGAGGACCTACGAGCAGTACTTC. The V and J genes are TRBV6-5 and TRBJ2-7; TRBD2 agrees at 8 bases. CDR1 and CDR2 from the germline V gene are MNHEY and SVGAGI. The CDR3 runs to 15 residues. The junction had 3 bases not matched to a gene; V was cut back by 0 bases and J by 2 bases.

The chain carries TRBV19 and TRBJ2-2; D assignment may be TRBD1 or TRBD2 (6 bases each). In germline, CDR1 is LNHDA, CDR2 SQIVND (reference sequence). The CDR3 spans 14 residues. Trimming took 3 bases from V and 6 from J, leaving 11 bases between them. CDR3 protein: CASSIPGGPGELFF. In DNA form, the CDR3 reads TGTGCCAGTAGTATCCCCGGGGGCCCCGGGGAGCTGTTTTTT.

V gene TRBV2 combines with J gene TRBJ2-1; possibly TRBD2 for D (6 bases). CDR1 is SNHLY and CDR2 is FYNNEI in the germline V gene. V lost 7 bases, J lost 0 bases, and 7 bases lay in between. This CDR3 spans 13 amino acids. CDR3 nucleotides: TGTGCCAGCACCGGGGGCTCCTACAATGAGCAGTTCTTC. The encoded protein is CASTGGSYNEQFF.

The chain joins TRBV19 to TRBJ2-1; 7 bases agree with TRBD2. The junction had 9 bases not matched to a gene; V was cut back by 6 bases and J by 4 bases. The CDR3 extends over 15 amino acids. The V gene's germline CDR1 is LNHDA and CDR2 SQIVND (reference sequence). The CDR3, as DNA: TGTGCCAGTAGCGGGGACTACCGGAAATACAATGAGCAGTTCTTC. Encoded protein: CASSGDYRKYNEQFF.

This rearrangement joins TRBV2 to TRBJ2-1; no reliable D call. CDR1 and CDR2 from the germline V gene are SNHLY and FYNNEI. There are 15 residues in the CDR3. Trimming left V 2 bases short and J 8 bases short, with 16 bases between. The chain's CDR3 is CASSENGFNHDEQFF. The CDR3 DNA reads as TGTGCCAGCAGTGAAAATGGGTTTAACCACGATGAGCAGTTCTTC.

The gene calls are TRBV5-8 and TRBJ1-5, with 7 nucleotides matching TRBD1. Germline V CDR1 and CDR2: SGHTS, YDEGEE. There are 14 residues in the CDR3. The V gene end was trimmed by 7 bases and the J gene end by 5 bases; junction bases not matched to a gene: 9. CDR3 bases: TGTGCCAGCGGAGGGGGCGAAGATTATCAGCCCCAGCATTTT. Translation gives CASGGGEDYQPQHF.

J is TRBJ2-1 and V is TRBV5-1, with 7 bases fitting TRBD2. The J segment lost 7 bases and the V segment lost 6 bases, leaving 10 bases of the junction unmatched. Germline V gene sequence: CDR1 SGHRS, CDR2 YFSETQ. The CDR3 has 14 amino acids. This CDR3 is CASTPGLGGNEQFF. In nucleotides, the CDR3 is TGCGCCAGCACCCCGGGACTGGGGGGGAATGAGCAGTTCTTC. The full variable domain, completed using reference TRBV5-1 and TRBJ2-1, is KAGVTQTPRYLIKTRGQQVTLSCSPISGHRSVSWYQQTPGQGLQFLFEYFSETQRNKGNFPGRFSGRQFSNSRSEMNVSTLELGDSALYLCASTPGLGGNEQFFGPGTRLTVL.

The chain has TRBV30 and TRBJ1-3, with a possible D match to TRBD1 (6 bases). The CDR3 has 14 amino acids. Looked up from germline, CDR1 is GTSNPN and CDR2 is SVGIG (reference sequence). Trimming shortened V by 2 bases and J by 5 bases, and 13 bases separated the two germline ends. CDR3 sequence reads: CAWSTGRGRNTIYF. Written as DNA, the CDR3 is TGTGCCTGGAGTACAGGCAGGGGAAGAAACACCATATATTTT.

The CDR3 DNA follows: TGTGCCAGCAGTTACCTCGACAGAGCCTACAATGAGCAGTTCTTC. This translates into CASSYLDRAYNEQFF. This sequence joins TRBV6-2 or TRBV6-3 and TRBJ2-1; TRBD1 is a possible D gene (5 bases). This CDR3 is 15 amino acids long. Germline CDR1 reads MNHEY; CDR2 reads SVGEGT. With 2 bases removed from V and 2 bases from J, the gap between germline ends came to 10 bases.

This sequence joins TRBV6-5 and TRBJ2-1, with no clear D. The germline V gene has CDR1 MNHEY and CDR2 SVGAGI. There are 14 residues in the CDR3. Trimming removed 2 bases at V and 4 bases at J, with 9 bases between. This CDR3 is CASSYGQTYNEQFF. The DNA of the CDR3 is TGTGCCAGCAGTTACGGTCAAACTTACAATGAGCAGTTCTTC.

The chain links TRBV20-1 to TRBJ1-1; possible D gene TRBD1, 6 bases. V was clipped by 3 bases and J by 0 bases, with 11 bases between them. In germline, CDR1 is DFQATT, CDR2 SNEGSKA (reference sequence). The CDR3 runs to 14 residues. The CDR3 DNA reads TGCAGTGCTAGTGGGGGGCCCTTGAACACTGAAGCTTTCTTT. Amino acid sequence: CSASGGPLNTEAFF.

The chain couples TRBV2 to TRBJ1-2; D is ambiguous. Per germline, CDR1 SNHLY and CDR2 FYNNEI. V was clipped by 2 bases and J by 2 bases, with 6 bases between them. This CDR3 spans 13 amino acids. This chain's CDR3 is CASSETGNYGYTF. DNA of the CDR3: TGTGCCAGCAGTGAAACGGGAAACTATGGCTACACCTTC.

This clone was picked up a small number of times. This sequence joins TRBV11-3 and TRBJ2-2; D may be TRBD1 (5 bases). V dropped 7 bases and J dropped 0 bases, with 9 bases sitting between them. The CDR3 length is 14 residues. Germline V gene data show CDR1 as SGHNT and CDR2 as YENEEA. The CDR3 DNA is TGTGCCAGCAAGACAGCAACGAACACCGGGGAGCTGTTTTTT. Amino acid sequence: CASKTATNTGELFF.

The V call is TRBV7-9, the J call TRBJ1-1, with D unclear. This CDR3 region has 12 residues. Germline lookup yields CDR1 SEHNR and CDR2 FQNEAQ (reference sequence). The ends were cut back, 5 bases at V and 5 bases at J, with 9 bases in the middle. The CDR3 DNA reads TGTGCCAGCAGCCGGGAACTAACTGAAGCTTTCTTT. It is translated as CASSRELTEAFF.

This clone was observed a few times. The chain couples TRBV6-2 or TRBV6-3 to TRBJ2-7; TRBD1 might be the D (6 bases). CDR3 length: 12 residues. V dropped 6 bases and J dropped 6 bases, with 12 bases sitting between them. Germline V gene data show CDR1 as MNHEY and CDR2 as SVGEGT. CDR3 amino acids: CASSTQGIEQYF. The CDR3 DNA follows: TGTGCCAGCAGCACCCAGGGGATCGAGCAGTACTTC.

CDR3 sequence: CASSLSGLINEQFF. The CDR3 DNA reads TGTGCCAGCAGTTTAAGCGGACTTATCAATGAGCAGTTCTTC. This chain uses TRBV27 with TRBJ2-1; D perhaps matches TRBD2 (5 bases). Trimming cost V 2 bases and J 6 bases, with 11 bases left between them. Germline-derived CDR1 and CDR2 are MNHEY and SMNVEV (reference sequence). The CDR3 runs 14 residues.

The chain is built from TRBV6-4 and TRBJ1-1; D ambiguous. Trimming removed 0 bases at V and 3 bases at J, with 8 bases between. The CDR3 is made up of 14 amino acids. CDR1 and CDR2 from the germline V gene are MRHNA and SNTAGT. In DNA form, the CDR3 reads TGTGCCAGCAGTGACTCGTCTCTTGACACTGAAGCTTTCTTT. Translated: CASSDSSLDTEAFF.

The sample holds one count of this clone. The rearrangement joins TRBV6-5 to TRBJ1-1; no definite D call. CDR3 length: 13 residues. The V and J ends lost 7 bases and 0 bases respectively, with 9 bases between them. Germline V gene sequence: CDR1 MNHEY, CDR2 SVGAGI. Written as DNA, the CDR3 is TGTGCCAGCAAAAGTGCCCTGAACACTGAAGCTTTCTTT. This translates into CASKSALNTEAFF.

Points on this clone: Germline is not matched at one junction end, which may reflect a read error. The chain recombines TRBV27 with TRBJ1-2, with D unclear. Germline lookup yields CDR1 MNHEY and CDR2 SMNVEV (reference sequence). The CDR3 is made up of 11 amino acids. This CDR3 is CASSLSPGSHF. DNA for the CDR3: TGTGCCAGCAGTTTATCCCCCGGGTCCCACTTC.